A selection of T cell receptor beta chains follows, all from one sample in a study of PD-1 blockade in classical Hodgkin lymphoma. Assay used: immunoSEQ multiplex PCR; TCRdb lists only in-frame clones, some missing. This sample has approximately 22,000 clones, with about 73% found just once. The sample was peripheral blood mononuclear cells (PBMCs), taken before the second cycle of nivolumab. These receptors all stem from a human donor with classical Hodgkin lymphoma. Both conserved end residues are part of each CDR3. A D gene is named only where the DNA matches it firmly. Clone size is not always given. Where it is, it says once, few, many or a class for expanded clones.

>TRBV6-1|TRBD1|NA|TRBJ1-2
CASNRDWTGNYGYTF
TGTGCCAGCAACCGGGACTGGACAGGGAACTATGGCTACACCTTC
>TRBV13|NA|medium-sized|TRBJ1-2
CASSFGSESYGYTF
TGTGCCAGCAGTTTCGGCTCAGAGTCCTATGGCTACACCTTC
>TRBV19|TRBD2|NA|TRBJ2-3
CASSMSGGVRDTQYF
TGTGCCAGTAGTATGAGCGGGGGGGTCAGGGATACGCAGTATTTT
>TRBV5-5|NA|NA|TRBJ2-3
CASSLELGRQDTQYF
TGTGCCAGCAGCCTGGAACTAGGTCGACAAGATACGCAGTATTTT
>TRBV12-2|NA|NA|TRBJ2-7
CASRLETGVYEQYF
TGTGCAAGTCGCCTCGAAACGGGAGTCTACGAGCAGTACTTC
>TRBV5-4|TRBD2|few|TRBJ2-5
CASSPLAELVETQYF
TGTGCCAGCAGCCCCCTAGCGGAGTTGGTAGAGACCCAGTACTTC
>TRBV7-9|NA|medium-sized|TRBJ1-3
CASIKLDTSGNTIYF
TGTGCCAGCATCAAACTTGACACCTCTGGAAACACCATATATTTT
>TRBV12-1|NA|NA|TRBJ2-2
CASSFEGTKTNTGELFF
TGTGCCAGCAGCTTTGAAGGCACTAAGACGAACACCGGGGAGCTGTTTTTT
>TRBV2|NA|NA|TRBJ2-1
CASSPLSGRTEQFF
TGTGCCAGCAGTCCATTATCGGGAAGGACTGAGCAGTTCTTC
>TRBV10-3|TRBD1|once|TRBJ1-2
CAITGTGSTNYGYTF
TGTGCCATCACTGGGACAGGGTCCACTAACTATGGCTACACCTTC
>TRBV15|TRBD2|NA|TRBJ2-3
CATSRGLAGAVPDTQYF
TGTGCCACCAGCAGAGGACTAGCGGGAGCTGTTCCAGATACGCAGTATTTT
>TRBV5-1|NA|NA|TRBJ1-2
CASSLSGDYGYTF
TGCGCCAGCAGCTTGTCGGGGGACTATGGCTACACCTTC
>TRBV5-6|TRBD1|NA|TRBJ2-7
CASSLGAWFGDSSYEQYF
TGTGCCAGCAGCTTGGGCGCTTGGTTTGGGGACAGCTCCTACGAGCAGTACTTC
>TRBV5-5|NA|NA|TRBJ2-7
CASSLWPYEQYF
TGTGCCAGCAGCTTGTGGCCCTACGAGCAGTACTTC
>TRBV6-1|TRBD1|NA|TRBJ1-2
CASSEPGQEGGYTF
TGTGCCAGCAGTGAGCCGGGACAGGAAGGCGGCTACACCTTC
>TRBV18|NA|once|TRBJ1-3
CASSPDGNTIYF
TGTGCCAGCTCACCGGACGGAAACACCATATATTTT
>TRBV7-8|NA|NA|TRBJ1-1
CASSLGARGGNMNTEAFF
TGTGCCAGCAGCTTAGGGGCTCGTGGGGGGAACATGAACACTGAAGCTTTCTTT
>TRBV19|NA|few|TRBJ2-7
CASSKAVSSYEQYF
TGTGCCAGTAGTAAAGCGGTGAGCTCCTACGAGCAGTACTTC
>TRBV6-6|NA|few|TRBJ2-5
CASKRDRLETQYF
TGTGCCAGCAAAAGGGACCGTCTGGAGACCCAGTACTTC
>TRBV12-5|NA|NA|TRBJ1-2
CASGPARDGKYGYTF
TGTGCTAGTGGGCCCGCCCGGGACGGAAAGTATGGCTACACCTTC
>TRBV5-6|TRBD2|NA|TRBJ2-5
CASSSLGGGPETQYF
TGTGCCAGCAGCTCGCTTGGGGGAGGGCCTGAGACCCAGTACTTC
>TRBV28|TRBD1|NA|TRBJ2-1
CASSPHGQVGEQFF
TGTGCCAGCAGTCCCCATGGACAGGTCGGTGAGCAGTTCTTC
>TRBV19|TRBD1|NA|TRBJ2-5
CASSLQGQGETQYF
TGTGCCAGTAGCCTACAGGGGCAGGGGGAGACCCAGTACTTC
>TRBV5-5|NA|NA|TRBJ2-7
CASSFGPLLDEQYF
TGTGCCAGCAGCTTCGGGCCTCTCTTGGACGAGCAGTACTTC
>TRBV19|TRBD1|NA|TRBJ2-5
CASSMGKGQRSETQYF
TGTGCCAGTAGTATGGGTAAGGGACAGCGTTCGGAGACCCAGTACTTC
>TRBV7-6|TRBD2|NA|TRBJ2-1
CASSLGLAGHNEQFF
TGTGCCAGCAGCCTGGGACTAGCGGGGCACAATGAGCAGTTCTTC